Listed below are T cell receptor beta chains from one sample, sequenced in a study of blood T cells in healthy people across ages. One entry per CDR3 protein, called by TCRdb with MiXCR from the 5' RACE reads. There are 760,000 or so distinct CDR3 sequences in the sample; roughly 25% occur only once, and more than 8% lies in the top ten. The same data also contributed to another study, on T cells of mothers and their children.

The sample consisted of blood. These receptors were taken from a boy between 10 and 17 years old in good health. Each CDR3 is given with its conserved first and last residue.

TRBV5-1	CASSLVFRDTQYF
TRBV9	CASSEGLQGETQYF
TRBV7-9	CASSPAGLNIQYF
TRBV7-2	CASSLEPGQGHSTQYF
TRBV2	CASTRVPRRGYEEGYTF
TRBV7-9	CASSPRDNEEETQYF
TRBV29-1	CSVIPGEDYEQYF
TRBV29-1	CSAAGTGGFNNEKLFF
TRBV5-6	CASSSVLASGLQETQYF
TRBV11-3	CASSVDLGQGGGYNEQFF
TRBV10-2	CASSMTSGSPLAKNIQYF
TRBV7-2	CASSLGPAGASYEQYF
TRBV6-1	CASSETSGGAYEQFF
TRBV7-2	CASSLVDGDEQYF
TRBV5-1	CASSRLAEGGEQFF
TRBV4-3	CASSIHRDRYYEQYF
TRBV5-8	CASSLVGANVLTF
TRBV29-1	CSVEEVQGTDYEQYF
TRBV5-1	CASSFRQSSDTQYF
TRBV29-1	CSVGGRLRMNTEAFF
TRBV7-2	CASSYDRGNNEQFF
TRBV27	CASSLHTGYGYTF
TRBV27	CASSRRASGPFYEQYF
TRBV29-1	CSVILMNTEAFF
TRBV2	CASLGTSGTDTQYF
TRBV6-6	CASSRNLETQYF
TRBV25-1	CASSGTGIGYTF
TRBV28	CASSHLGDTQYF
TRBV29-1	CSVGVSGTQYF
TRBV11-2	CASSRNGGQETQYF
TRBV7-3	CASSLIAGTADNEQFF
TRBV19	CASTLAGGNNEQFF
TRBV4-1	CASSQGPLFNQPQHF
TRBV24-1	CATSDSRLAGEPQETQYF
TRBV9	CASSVGWEAVLNEQFF
TRBV4-1	CASSHGSSGSYISYDEQFF
TRBV3-1	CASSSEVSGRNYEQYF
TRBV29-1	CSVEPGLVGTQYF
TRBV5-6	CASSLKSRDYEQYF
TRBV3-1	CASSGKGRTTDTQYF
TRBV18	CASSPVLSTEAFF
TRBV7-9	CASSNPGQGREQFF
TRBV12-5	CASGPDGNYGYTF